Following are 23 T cell receptor beta chains from one sample sequenced in a study of T cell clones after liver transplantation. Clones were sequenced by immunoSEQ multiplex PCR, and TCRdb holds only the in-frame ones, with some missing. The sample yields roughly 18,000 clones, 80% to 90% seen once. The sequencing used CD8+ T cells from blood, collected 46 months after liver transplant. All receptors derive from a human patient who received a liver transplant. Some T cells may be provided by the graft donor.

The count of this clone is one. This sequence joins TRBV7-6 and TRBJ1-2; 8 bases map to TRBD1. V was clipped by 6 bases and J by 8 bases; unmatched bases: 14. The CDR3 totals 15 residues. Germline CDR1 SGHVS, CDR2 FNYEAQ. The CDR3 sequence is CASRLTGEGVGGYTF. For the CDR3, the DNA is TGTGCCAGCAGACTGACAGGGGAAGGGGTGGGCGGCTACACCTTC.

The V and J genes are TRBV6-5 and TRBJ1-2, with D unresolved. CDR3 length: 15 amino acids. In germline, CDR1 is MNHEY, CDR2 SVGAGI. The V end lost 2 bases, the J end lost 0 bases, and 10 bases lay between the germline ends. In nucleotides, the CDR3 is TGTGCCAGCAGTTACAGAATGAGCGCTAACTATGGCTACACCTTC. Encoded protein: CASSYRMSANYGYTF.

This rearrangement joins TRBV9 to TRBJ2-6; D uncertain. The CDR3 totals 14 residues. In germline, CDR1 is SGDLS, CDR2 YYNGEE. Trimming removed 2 bases at V and 4 bases at J, with 7 bases between. The CDR3 sequence is CASSVYGGANVLTF. The DNA of the CDR3 is TGTGCCAGCAGCGTTTATGGCGGGGCCAACGTCCTGACTTTC. The full variable domain, completed using reference TRBV9 and TRBJ2-6, is DSGVTQTPKHLITATGQRVTLRCSPRSGDLSVYWYQQSLDQGLQFLIQYYNGEERAKGNILERFSAQQFPDLHSELNLSSLELGDSALYFCASSVYGGANVLTFGAGSRLTVL.

This sequence joins TRBV7-9 and TRBJ2-7; D may be TRBD2 (6 bases). Germline assignment: CDR1 SEHNR and CDR2 FQNEAQ (reference sequence). Deletions cut 5 bases from V and 3 bases from J, with 11 bases between. This CDR3 has 13 amino acids. CDR3 in amino acids: CASSPGRFYEQYF. The CDR3 region has the DNA TGTGCCAGCAGCCCAGGGAGGTTCTACGAGCAGTACTTC. The whole variable domain, filled in from reference TRBV7-9 and TRBJ2-7, reads DTGVSQNPRHKITKRGQNVTFRCDPISEHNRLYWYRQTLGQGPEFLTYFQNEAQLEKSRLLSDRFSAERPKGSFSTLEIQRTEQGDSAMYLCASSPGRFYEQYFGPGTRLTVT.

The chain joins TRBV11-2 to TRBJ2-5; D gene uncertain. CDR1 and CDR2 (germline): SGHAT, FQNNGV. The V gene lost 5 bases and the J gene lost 0 bases, with 1 base spanning the gap. This CDR3 spans 11 amino acids. The CDR3 nucleotides read TGTGCCAGCAGCCACCAAGAGACCCAGTACTTC. The encoded protein is CASSHQETQYF.

V gene TRBV27 combines with J gene TRBJ2-3; D is uncertain. The V end lost 6 bases, the J end lost 8 bases, and 18 bases lay between the germline ends. CDR1 MNHEY and CDR2 SMNVEV come from the germline V gene (reference sequence). The CDR3 spans 14 residues. The CDR3 spells CASSSGSSLGTQYF. Written as DNA, the CDR3 is TGTGCCAGCAGCTCAGGCAGCTCGCTGGGTACGCAGTATTTT.

J is TRBJ1-1 and V is TRBV5-1; 12 nucleotides agree with TRBD1. Per the germline V gene, CDR1 is SGHRS and CDR2 is YFSETQ. CDR3 length: 17 residues. V lost 3 bases, J lost 1 base, and 7 bases stayed unmatched. The CDR3 region is CASSWGQGARENTEAFF. The CDR3 DNA is TGCGCCAGCAGCTGGGGACAGGGGGCGCGGGAGAACACTGAAGCTTTCTTT.

This clone appeared a single time. The genes are TRBV4-1 and TRBJ2-3; 10 bases match TRBD2. After removal of 0 bases from V and 3 bases from J, the junction contained 6 bases not matched to a gene. CDR1 and CDR2 from the germline V gene are MGHRA and YSYEKL. The CDR3 spans 17 residues. CDR3 sequence: CASSQESGLATTDTQYF. CDR3 coding DNA: TGCGCCAGCAGCCAAGAGTCGGGACTAGCGACAACAGATACGCAGTATTTT.

A single count supports this clone. The chain couples TRBV30 to TRBJ1-1; D remains ambiguous. The ends were cut back, 2 bases at V and 0 bases at J, with 4 bases in the middle. This CDR3 region has 12 residues. Germline CDR1 is GTSNPN and CDR2 is SVGIG (reference sequence). CDR3: CAWSPVNTEAFF. CDR3 DNA: TGTGCCTGGAGTCCCGTGAACACTGAAGCTTTCTTT.

The chain combines TRBV7-9 with TRBJ2-7; a possible D gene is TRBD2 (6 bases). The CDR3 covers 17 residues. Between the trimmed V and J ends, which lost 4 bases and 2 bases, there was a span of 21 bases. From germline, CDR1 is SEHNR and CDR2 FQNEAQ (reference sequence). The CDR3 is CASSSTGVAETPYEQYF. The CDR3 nucleotides read TGTGCCAGCAGCTCAACCGGAGTAGCGGAGACCCCCTACGAGCAGTACTTC.

The rearrangement uses TRBV14 and TRBJ2-7, with D perhaps matching TRBD2 (6 bases). This CDR3 is 14 amino acids long. Per the germline V gene, CDR1 is SGHDN and CDR2 is FVKESK. The V gene lost 5 bases and the J gene lost 4 bases, with 15 bases spanning the gap. The CDR3 here is CASSLTGTPYEQYF. The DNA of the CDR3 is TGTGCCAGCAGCTTAACCGGGACTCCTTACGAGCAGTACTTC. Based on the CDR3 plus reference TRBV14 and TRBJ2-7, the full variable domain is EAGVTQFPSHSVIEKGQTVTLRCDPISGHDNLYWYRRVMGKEIKFLLHFVKESKQDESGMPNNRFLAERTGGTYSTLKVQPAELEDSGVYFCASSLTGTPYEQYFGPGTRLTVT.

The chain employs TRBV21-1 and TRBJ1-1; the table's D call of TRBD1 was not tested on the DNA. TRBV21-1 is annotated as a pseudogene. The CDR3 is 14 amino acids. The CDR3 loop reads CASSSTGGVGEAFF. In DNA, the CDR3 is TGTGCCAGCAGCAGTACAGGGGGAGTAGGTGAAGCTTTCTTT.

The gene calls are TRBV4-1 and TRBJ1-1, with no clear D. V shed 5 bases and J shed 0 bases, with 16 bases lying between them. This CDR3 region has 16 residues. Germline V lookup: CDR1 MGHRA, CDR2 YSYEKL. In nucleotides, the CDR3 is TGCGCCAGCAGCGCCCCGGGGAGGGTTTTGAACACTGAAGCTTTCTTT. Its protein product is CASSAPGRVLNTEAFF.

CDR3 residues: CASSQEAYTYEQYF. The CDR3 DNA is TGTGCCAGCAGCCAAGAGGCCTATACCTACGAGCAGTACTTC. The chain combines TRBV4-2 with TRBJ2-7; D gene unclear. The CDR3 covers 14 residues. Germline CDR1 reads LGHNA; CDR2 reads YNFKEQ. V was shortened by 0 bases and J by 2 bases, with 8 bases between the two germline ends.

The V call is TRBV7-3, the J call TRBJ1-2; 9 nucleotides line up with TRBD1. V shed 5 bases and J 2 bases; nucleotides not matched to a gene: 3. This CDR3 is 14 amino acids long. The germline V gene encodes CDR1 SGHTA and CDR2 FQGTGA. The CDR3 sequence is CASSEGTGNYGYTF. In DNA, the CDR3 is TGTGCCAGCAGCGAAGGGACAGGGAACTATGGCTACACCTTC.

The chain uses TRBV27 and TRBJ2-1; 8 nucleotides agree with TRBD2. V lost 2 bases to trimming and J lost 7 bases; unmatched junction nucleotides: 13. The CDR3 has 17 amino acids. The germline V gene has CDR1 MNHEY and CDR2 SMNVEV (reference sequence). The chain's CDR3 is CASSLNYGRALGNEQFF. The CDR3 bases are TGTGCCAGCAGTTTAAATTACGGGAGGGCCCTCGGGAATGAGCAGTTCTTC.

The J gene is TRBJ2-1, the V gene TRBV4-1, with a possible D match to TRBD2 (6 bases). In germline, CDR1 is MGHRA, CDR2 YSYEKL. The CDR3 sequence is 18 residues long. Between the trimmed V and J ends, which lost 0 bases and 8 bases, there was a span of 23 bases. The CDR3 DNA reads as TGCGCCAGCAGCCAAGATGGGGCGGGGAGCATACCCGTCCATGAGCAGTTCTTC. This gives the protein CASSQDGAGSIPVHEQFF.

This clone showed up just once. The chain carries TRBV27 and TRBJ1-1; D gene unclear. The CDR3 consists of 13 residues. The germline CDR1 and CDR2 sequences are MNHEY and SMNVEV (reference sequence). V was cut by 7 bases and J by 5 bases, with 14 bases left in between. The CDR3 is CASTFLGSTEAFF. The DNA of the CDR3 is TGTGCCAGCACCTTCTTGGGCTCGACTGAAGCTTTCTTT.

The rearrangement joins TRBV4-3 to TRBJ2-7, with TRBD2 matching 9 bases. This CDR3 spans 15 amino acids. V was clipped by 2 bases and J by 3 bases; unmatched bases: 5. In germline, CDR1 is LGHNA, CDR2 YSLEER. The CDR3 region is CASSQSSGKGYEQYF. In DNA form, the CDR3 reads TGCGCCAGCAGCCAATCTAGCGGGAAAGGCTACGAGCAGTACTTC.

This clone was seen only a few times. The rearrangement joins TRBV12-1 to TRBJ2-3; the tabulated D call, TRBD1, remains unverified against the DNA. TRBV12-1 is described as a pseudogene. The CDR3 totals 17 residues. In DNA, the CDR3 is TGTGCCAGCAGCTCTCTCCCCCGGGACAGGGCGACAGATACGCAGTATTTT. Translated, it gives CASSSLPRDRATDTQYF.

J is TRBJ2-1 and V is TRBV14, with 7 bases fitting TRBD2. Trimming at V came to 4 bases and at J to 8 bases, leaving 5 bases not matched to a gene. Germline V CDR1 and CDR2: SGHDN, FVKESK. This CDR3 has 13 residues. The CDR3 is CASSPRLADEQFF. In DNA form, the CDR3 reads TGTGCCAGCAGCCCTCGACTAGCCGATGAGCAGTTCTTC.

The chain employs TRBV7-9 and TRBJ2-3; TRBD1 is a possible D gene (6 bases). The CDR3 has 17 amino acids. The ends were cut back, 4 bases at V and 0 bases at J, with 17 bases in the middle. Germline V gene sequence: CDR1 SEHNR, CDR2 FQNEAQ (reference sequence). CDR3 sequence (DNA): TGTGCCAGCAGCTCCAACAGGGAAGGAGGAAGCACAGATACGCAGTATTTT. This codes for CASSSNREGGSTDTQYF.

The J gene is TRBJ2-7, the V gene TRBV19, with D unclear. CDR1 and CDR2 (germline): LNHDA, SQIVND (reference sequence). The CDR3 spans 11 residues. V lost 3 bases to trimming and J lost 6 bases, with 6 bases between them. As DNA, the CDR3 is TGTGCCAGTAGTATGTCAACCGAGCAGTACTTC. This translates into CASSMSTEQYF. The entire variable domain, with the rest obtained from reference TRBV19 and TRBJ2-7, is as follows: DGGITQSPKYLFRKEGQNVTLSCEQNLNHDAMYWYRQDPGQGLRLIYYSQIVNDFQKGDIAEGYSVSREKKESFPLTVTSAQKNPTAFYLCASSMSTEQYFGPGTRLTVT.